This T cell receptor (beta chain) comes out of a study of a mutant IDH1 vaccine in newly diagnosed glioma. Study details: First vaccine doses came 4-6 weeks after radiotherapy alone, or with temozolomide cycles. Radiotherapy, temozolomide, or both had been given previously, and both were given to most. There were approximately 62% males and roughly 38% females among treated patients, whose mean age was about 41 years.

The repertoire was sequenced with immunoSEQ multiplex PCR; TCRdb's copy has only in-frame clones and lacks some. Found here are around 27,000 clones, over 65% of them singletons; the top ten hold approximately 8.3%. On this clone: Its antigen remains unidentified.

The CDR3 covers 14 residues. The trim removed 6 bases at V and 2 bases at J, leaving 5 bases unmatched. Germline V gene data show CDR1 as MDHEN and CDR2 as SYDVKM. As for time point: week 11, during vaccination. Each vaccine dose was 300 ug of mutant IDH1 20-mer peptide, with topical imiquimod. The clonotype originates from a woman between 18 and 29 years old with glioma. The sample in question was PBMCs, obtained from a glioma patient whose treatment included an IDH1 peptide vaccine. The chain employs TRBV28 and TRBJ2-7, with 9 bases identical to TRBD1. The CDR3 DNA reads TGTGCCAGCAGGGAGACAGGGGGGGCCTACGAGCAGTACTTC. This sequence encodes CASRETGGAYEQYF.